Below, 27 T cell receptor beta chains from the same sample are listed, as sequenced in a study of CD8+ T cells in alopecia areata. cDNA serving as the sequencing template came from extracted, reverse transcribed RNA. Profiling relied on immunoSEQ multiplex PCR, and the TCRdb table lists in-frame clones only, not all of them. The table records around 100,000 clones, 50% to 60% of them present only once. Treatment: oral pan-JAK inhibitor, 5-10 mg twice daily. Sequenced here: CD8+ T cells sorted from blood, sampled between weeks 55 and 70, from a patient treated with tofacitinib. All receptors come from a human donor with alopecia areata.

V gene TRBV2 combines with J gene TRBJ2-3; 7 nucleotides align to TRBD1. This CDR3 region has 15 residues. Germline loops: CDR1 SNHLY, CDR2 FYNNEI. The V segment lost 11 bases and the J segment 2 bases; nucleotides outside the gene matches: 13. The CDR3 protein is CASYVQGDNTDTQYF. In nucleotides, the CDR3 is TGTGCCTCGTACGTGCAGGGGGACAACACAGATACGCAGTATTTT. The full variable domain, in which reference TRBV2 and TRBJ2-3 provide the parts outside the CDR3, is EPEVTQTPSHQVTQMGQEVILRCVPISNHLYFYWYRQILGQKVEFLVSFYNNEISEKSEIFDDQFSVERPDGSNFTLKIRSTKLEDSAMYFCASYVQGDNTDTQYFGPGTRLTVL.

CDR3 in amino acids: CASSGGSGANVLTF. The CDR3 coding sequence is TGTGCCAGCAGCGGAGGCTCTGGGGCCAACGTCCTGACTTTC. V gene TRBV9 combines with J gene TRBJ2-6; unclear D gene. The V gene lost 3 bases and the J gene lost 0 bases, with 4 bases spanning the gap. Germline lookup yields CDR1 SGDLS and CDR2 YYNGEE. This CDR3 spans 14 amino acids.

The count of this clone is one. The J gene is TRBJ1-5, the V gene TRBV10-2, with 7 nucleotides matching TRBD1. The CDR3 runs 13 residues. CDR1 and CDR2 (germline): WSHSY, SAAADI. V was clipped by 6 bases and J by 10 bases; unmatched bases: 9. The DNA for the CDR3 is TGCGCCAGCAGGCAGGGGGGAATCAGCCCCCAGCATTTT. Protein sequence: CASRQGGISPQHF.

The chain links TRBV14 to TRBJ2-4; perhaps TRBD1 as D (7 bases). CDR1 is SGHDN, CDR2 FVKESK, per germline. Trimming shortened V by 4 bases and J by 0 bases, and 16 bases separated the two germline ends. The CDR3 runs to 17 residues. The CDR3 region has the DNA TGTGCCAGCAGCCCACTCAGGGGGGCTCAAGCCAAAAACATTCAGTACTTC. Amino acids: CASSPLRGAQAKNIQYF. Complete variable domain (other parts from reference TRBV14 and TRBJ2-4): EAGVTQFPSHSVIEKGQTVTLRCDPISGHDNLYWYRRVMGKEIKFLLHFVKESKQDESGMPNNRFLAERTGGTYSTLKVQPAELEDSGVYFCASSPLRGAQAKNIQYFGAGTRLSVL.

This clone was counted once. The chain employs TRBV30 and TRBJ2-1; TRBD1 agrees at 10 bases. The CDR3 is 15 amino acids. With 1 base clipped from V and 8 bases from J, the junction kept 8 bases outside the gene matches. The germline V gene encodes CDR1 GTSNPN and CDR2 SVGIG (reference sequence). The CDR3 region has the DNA TGTGCCTGGAGTGGCGGGACAGGGGCTGGCGATGAGCAGTTCTTC. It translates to CAWSGGTGAGDEQFF.

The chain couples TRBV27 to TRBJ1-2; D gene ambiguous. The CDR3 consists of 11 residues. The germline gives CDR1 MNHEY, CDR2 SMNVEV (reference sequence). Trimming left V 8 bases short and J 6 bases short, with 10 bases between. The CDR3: CASASLDGYTF. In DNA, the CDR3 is TGTGCCAGCGCCTCCCTGGATGGCTACACCTTC.

CDR3 in amino acids: CATSESLAVLETQYF. DNA of the CDR3: TGTGCCACCAGCGAATCACTAGCCGTCCTGGAGACCCAGTACTTC. The chain joins TRBV15 to TRBJ2-5; TRBD2 might be the D (6 bases). The CDR3 totals 15 residues. Germline V gene data show CDR1 as LNHNV and CDR2 as YYDKDF (reference sequence). V was trimmed by 5 bases and J by 5 bases, leaving 18 bases between them.

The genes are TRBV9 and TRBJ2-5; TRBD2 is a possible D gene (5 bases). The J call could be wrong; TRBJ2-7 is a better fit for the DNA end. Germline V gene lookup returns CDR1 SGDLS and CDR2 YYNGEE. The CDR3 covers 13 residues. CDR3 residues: CASSAQRASEQYF. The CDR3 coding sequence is TGTGCCAGCAGCGCGCAGAGGGCAAGCGAGCAGTACTTC.

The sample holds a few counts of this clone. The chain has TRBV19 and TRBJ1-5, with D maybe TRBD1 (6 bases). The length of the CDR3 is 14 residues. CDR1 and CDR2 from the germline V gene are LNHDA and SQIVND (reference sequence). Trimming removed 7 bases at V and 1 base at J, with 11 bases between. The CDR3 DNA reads TGTGCCAGTAACCTAGGGGGAAGCAATCAGCCCCAGCATTTT. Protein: CASNLGGSNQPQHF.

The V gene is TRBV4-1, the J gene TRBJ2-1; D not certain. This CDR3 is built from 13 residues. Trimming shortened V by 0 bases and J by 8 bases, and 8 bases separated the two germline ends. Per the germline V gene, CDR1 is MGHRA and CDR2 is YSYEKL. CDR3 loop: CASSQDISDEQFF. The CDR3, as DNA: TGCGCCAGCAGCCAAGATATCTCGGATGAGCAGTTCTTC.

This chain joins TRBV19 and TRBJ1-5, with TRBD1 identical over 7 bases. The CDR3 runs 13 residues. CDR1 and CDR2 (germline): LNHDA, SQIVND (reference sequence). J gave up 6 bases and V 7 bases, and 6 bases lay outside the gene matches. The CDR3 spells CASKGQGVQPQHF. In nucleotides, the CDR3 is TGTGCCAGTAAAGGGCAGGGGGTTCAGCCCCAGCATTTT. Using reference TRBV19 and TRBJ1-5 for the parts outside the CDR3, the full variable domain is DGGITQSPKYLFRKEGQNVTLSCEQNLNHDAMYWYRQDPGQGLRLIYYSQIVNDFQKGDIAEGYSVSREKKESFPLTVTSAQKNPTAFYLCASKGQGVQPQHFGDGTRLSIL.

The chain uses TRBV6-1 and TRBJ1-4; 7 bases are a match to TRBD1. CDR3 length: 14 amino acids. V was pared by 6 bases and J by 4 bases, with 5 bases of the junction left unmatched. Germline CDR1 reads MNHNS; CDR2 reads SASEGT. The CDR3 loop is CASRGQTYNEKLFF. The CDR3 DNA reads TGTGCCAGCAGGGGACAGACGTATAATGAAAAACTGTTTTTT.

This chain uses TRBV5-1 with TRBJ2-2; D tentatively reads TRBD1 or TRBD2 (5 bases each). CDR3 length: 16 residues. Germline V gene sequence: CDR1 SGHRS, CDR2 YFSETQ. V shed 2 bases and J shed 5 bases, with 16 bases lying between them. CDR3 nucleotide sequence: TGCGCCAGCAGCTTCTTCCGCCTGGGGGAGACCGGGGAGCTGTTTTTT. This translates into CASSFFRLGETGELFF.

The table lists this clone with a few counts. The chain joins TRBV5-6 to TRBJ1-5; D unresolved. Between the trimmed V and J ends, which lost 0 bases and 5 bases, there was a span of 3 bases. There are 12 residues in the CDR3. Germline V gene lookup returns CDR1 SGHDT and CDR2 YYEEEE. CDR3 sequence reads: CASSLADQPQHF. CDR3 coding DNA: TGTGCCAGCAGCTTGGCCGATCAGCCCCAGCATTTT.

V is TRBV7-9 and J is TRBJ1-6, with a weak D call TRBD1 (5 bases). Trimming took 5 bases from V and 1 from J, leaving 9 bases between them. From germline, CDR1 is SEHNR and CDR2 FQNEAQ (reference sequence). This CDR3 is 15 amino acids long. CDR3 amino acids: CASSPGHSYNSPLHF. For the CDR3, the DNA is TGTGCCAGCAGCCCCGGACATTCCTATAATTCACCCCTCCACTTT.

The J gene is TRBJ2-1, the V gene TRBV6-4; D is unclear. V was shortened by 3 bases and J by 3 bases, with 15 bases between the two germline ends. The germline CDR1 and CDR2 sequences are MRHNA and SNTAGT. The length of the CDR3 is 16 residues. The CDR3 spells CASSDGFSGDYNEQFF. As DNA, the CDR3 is TGTGCCAGCAGTGATGGTTTTTCGGGTGACTACAATGAGCAGTTCTTC.

The CDR3 DNA sequence: TGTGCCACTCTACCGATTGCTGCCTACGAGCAGTACTTC. Translation gives CATLPIAAYEQYF. The rearrangement links TRBV15 to TRBJ2-7; D uncertain. The CDR3 has 13 residues. The V end lost 9 bases, the J end lost 2 bases, and 14 bases lay between the germline ends. Per the germline V gene, CDR1 is LNHNV and CDR2 is YYDKDF (reference sequence).

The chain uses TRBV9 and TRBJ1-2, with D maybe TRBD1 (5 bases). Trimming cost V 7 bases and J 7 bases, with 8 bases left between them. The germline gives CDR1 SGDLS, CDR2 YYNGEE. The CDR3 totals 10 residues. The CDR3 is CASGGIGYTF. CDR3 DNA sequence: TGTGCCAGCGGGGGTATTGGCTACACCTTC.

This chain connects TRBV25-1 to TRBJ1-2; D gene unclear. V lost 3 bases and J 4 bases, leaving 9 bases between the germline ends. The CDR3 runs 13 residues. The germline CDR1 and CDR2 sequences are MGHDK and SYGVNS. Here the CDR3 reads CASSDRELYGYTF. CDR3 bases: TGTGCCAGCAGTGATCGGGAGCTCTATGGCTACACCTTC.

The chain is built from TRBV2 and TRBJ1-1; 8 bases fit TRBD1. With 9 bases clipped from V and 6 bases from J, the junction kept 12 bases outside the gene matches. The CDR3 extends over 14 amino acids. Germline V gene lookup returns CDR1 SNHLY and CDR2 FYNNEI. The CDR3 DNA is TGTGCCAGACTCCCCCAGGGGGCTAGGGCTGAAGCTTTCTTT. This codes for CARLPQGARAEAFF.

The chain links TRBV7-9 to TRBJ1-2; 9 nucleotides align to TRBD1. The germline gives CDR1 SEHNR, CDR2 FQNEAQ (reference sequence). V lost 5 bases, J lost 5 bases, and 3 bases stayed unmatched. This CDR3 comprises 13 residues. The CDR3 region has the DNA TGTGCCAGCAGCCCCGGACAGGGGTATGGCTACACCTTC. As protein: CASSPGQGYGYTF. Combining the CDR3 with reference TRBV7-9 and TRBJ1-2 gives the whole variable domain DTGVSQNPRHKITKRGQNVTFRCDPISEHNRLYWYRQTLGQGPEFLTYFQNEAQLEKSRLLSDRFSAERPKGSFSTLEIQRTEQGDSAMYLCASSPGQGYGYTFGSGTRLTVV.

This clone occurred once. DNA of the CDR3: TGTGCCAGCACCCCTCTGACAGGGGGGCAAGAGACCCAGTACTTC. Translated, it gives CASTPLTGGQETQYF. The chain combines TRBV9 with TRBJ2-5; 9 nucleotides match TRBD1. Germline loops: CDR1 SGDLS, CDR2 YYNGEE. The CDR3 has 15 residues. The V and J ends lost 6 bases and 2 bases, in that order; junction bases with no gene match: 8.

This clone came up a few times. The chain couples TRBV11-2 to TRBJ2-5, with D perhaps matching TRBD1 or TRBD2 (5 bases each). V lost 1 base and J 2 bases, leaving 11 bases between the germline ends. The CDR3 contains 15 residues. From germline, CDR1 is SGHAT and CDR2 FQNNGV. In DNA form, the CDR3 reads TGTGCCAGCAGCTTAGGTGTGGGGGAACAAGAGACCCAGTACTTC. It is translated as CASSLGVGEQETQYF.

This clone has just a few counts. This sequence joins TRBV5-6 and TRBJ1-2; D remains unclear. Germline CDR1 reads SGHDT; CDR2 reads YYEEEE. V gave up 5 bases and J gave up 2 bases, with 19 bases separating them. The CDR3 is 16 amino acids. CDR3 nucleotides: TGTGCCAGCAGTTATGCCCTTTACGACAAGAACTATGGCTACACCTTC. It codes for CASSYALYDKNYGYTF. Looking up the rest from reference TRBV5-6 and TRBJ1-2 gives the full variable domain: DAGVTQSPTHLIKTRGQQVTLRCSPKSGHDTVSWYQQALGQGPQFIFQYYEEEERQRGNFPDRFSGHQFPNYSSELNVNALLLGDSALYLCASSYALYDKNYGYTFGSGTRLTVV.

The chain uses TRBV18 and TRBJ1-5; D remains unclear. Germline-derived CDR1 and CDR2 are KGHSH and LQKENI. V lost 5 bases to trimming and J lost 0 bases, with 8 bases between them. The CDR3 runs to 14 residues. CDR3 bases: TGTGCCAGCTCAACAATTTATAGCAATCAGCCCCAGCATTTT. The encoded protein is CASSTIYSNQPQHF.

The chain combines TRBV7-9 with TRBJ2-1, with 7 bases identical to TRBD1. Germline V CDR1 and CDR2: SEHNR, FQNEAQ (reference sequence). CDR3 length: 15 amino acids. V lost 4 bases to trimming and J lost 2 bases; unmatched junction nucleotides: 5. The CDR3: CASSSDRVAYNEQFF. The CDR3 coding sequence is TGTGCCAGCAGCTCAGACAGGGTGGCCTACAATGAGCAGTTCTTC.

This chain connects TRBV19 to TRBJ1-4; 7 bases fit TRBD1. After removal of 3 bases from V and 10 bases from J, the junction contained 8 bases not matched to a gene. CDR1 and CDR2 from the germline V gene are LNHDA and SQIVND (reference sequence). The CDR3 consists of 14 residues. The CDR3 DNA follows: TGTGCCAGTAGTATTGGAAGGGGGCGCGTAAAACTGTTTTTT. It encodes CASSIGRGRVKLFF. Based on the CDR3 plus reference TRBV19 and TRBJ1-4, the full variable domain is DGGITQSPKYLFRKEGQNVTLSCEQNLNHDAMYWYRQDPGQGLRLIYYSQIVNDFQKGDIAEGYSVSREKKESFPLTVTSAQKNPTAFYLCASSIGRGRVKLFFGSGTQLSVL.